This record concerns one T cell receptor (beta chain) sequence. No antigen is known for it. The record has no base qualities; no much larger clone is one base away. There are 15 amino acids in the CDR3, from cysteine to phenylalanine inclusive. Of the read, only the CDR3 DNA is kept; its 45 bases are in frame from base 1. CDR1 is given as SGHTA and CDR2 as FQGTGA, both from the germline V gene. The V and J ends are trimmed by 5 bases and 5 bases, leaving 18 bases between them. This sample was taken from a study of human T cells and chemical hapten exposure (dated by TCRdb to the early 2020s). Regarding the study in general: For sensitization, 2% DPC in acetone was applied to a roughly 2 cm by roughly 2 cm area of upper inner arm skin. Weekly therapeutic DPC doses were additionally applied to the scalp of patients throughout the roughly 23-week study period. This study followed changes in the peripheral blood TCR repertoire in vivo during primary and secondary sensitization of alopecia patients to the hapten diphenylcyclopropenone (DPC). Patient blood was sampled pre-sensitization (week 0) and at 2, 6 and about 24 weeks after DPC sensitization. Patch testing was done on the upper back using Finn chambers containing 0.01% DPC, and results were scored after 6 days according to International Contact Dermatitis Research Group standards. Libraries were pooled for sequencing, and variation in per-sample TCR yields was attributed mainly to small differences in library volumes within the pool. Twenty-nine alopecia patients gave blood for TCR sequencing at one to four time points (pre-sensitization, 2, 6 and 24 weeks). Alopecia areata with under or over 50% scalp involvement, alopecia totalis and alopecia universalis were represented in the patient cohort, which was mostly female. The investigation overall reported the following: The number of TCRs above 1 in 1000 frequency did not change with DPC sensitization; there was no evidence of global repertoire structure alterations. After repeated subsampling, the strength of the expansion versus patch-test correlation and the threshold at which it became significant changed. Patch test score was positively correlated with the number of PT1 expanded TCRs, with significance at thresholds 8, 16 and 32 but not at 4. Significantly more large CDR3 similarity clusters were formed by expanded TCRs than by pre-sensitization or healthy control sets, consistent with antigen-driven responses. Because every patient had alopecia, a presumed autoimmune disease, the patients' immune response might differ from that of healthy individuals.

Receptor libraries were prepared by RACE. Sequencing used a NextSeq 500. During library preparation, unique molecular identifiers were attached to individual cDNA molecules so that TCRs could be counted quantitatively and reproducibly. Each blood RNA sample was used to sequence both TCR alpha and TCR beta chains. The published analysis was carried out like this. The median number of TCRs per sample was around 100,000, ranging from about 20,000 to 700,000. The Decombinator software suite was used to annotate the V, J and CDR3 of the TCR reads. Every sample was subsampled to the same number of TCRs (28,000) for the PS versus PT1 abundance plots. TCRs were defined as expanded if absent before sensitization and observed at least eight times at the 2-week time point. The public reads were run again by TCRdb, first through fastp at Q25 and then through MiXCR, and only productive beta chains were kept. All rows with the same CDR3 protein become a single entry with the most common DNA and genes. TCRdb's processing, not the authors', yielded these V and J calls. This sample lists tens of thousands of distinct CDR3 sequences; about 9.4% were detected once. About 1.4% of the sample lies in the top ten.

The time point label, read with the paper, signifies: patch test 1, 2 weeks after DPC sensitization. What this sample's treatment or condition label stands for: therapeutic diphenylcyclopropenone sensitization with weekly scalp DPC. Blood at each patch-test visit was drawn before the patch test was applied. Patients were considered eligible if aged 18 to 70, diagnosed with alopecia and deemed suitable for DPC therapy, and patients were excluded if pregnant. Total RNA was isolated from unfractionated whole blood collected in Tempus Blood RNA tubes. This TCR was recovered from a woman in her 50s with alopecia areata. Some clones in this sample may be carry-over from other donors' samples. Sequencing used whole blood, obtained in connection with sensitization to the hapten diphenylcyclopropenone (DPC). The rearranged segments are TRBV7-3 and TRBJ2-5; the D gene could be TRBD1 or TRBD2, each one agreeing over 6 bases. The CDR3 here reads CASSPQPGGGETQYF. The DNA sequence is given as TGTGCCAGCAGCCCCCAGCCCGGGGGCGGGGAGACCCAGTACTTC.